This TCR beta chain was sequenced for a study of T-cell memory formation after mild COVID-19. Study findings and constraints: Second-wave clones that peaked on day 37 lacked confirmed SARS-CoV-2 specificity.

Germline assignment: CDR1 MNHNS and CDR2 SASEGT. This CDR3 contains 13 residues. V lost 4 bases, J lost 4 bases, and 10 bases lay in between. About this clonotype: As yet, its antigen is unknown.

MiXCR, run by TCRdb on the 5' RACE reads, gives a single entry per CDR3 protein. Of 100,000 to 150,000 distinct CDR3 sequences listed, around 15% were seen once; the top ten hold 4.5% to 5.5%. This clonotype was obtained from a man aged 18 to 35 who had mild COVID-19 (a few samples of this study predate the infection). Cell type and time point are not known. Sequences were obtained from PBMCs or a T cell subset sorted from them (not recorded which). The chain is built from TRBV6-1 and TRBJ1-1; unclear D gene. CDR3 protein: CASSARRSTEAFF. The CDR3 DNA reads TGTGCCAGCAGTGCTCGGAGGAGCACTGAAGCTTTCTTT.